Detailed here is one TCR beta chain. Its antigen is still unknown. This entry comes from a study of cytomegalovirus exposure and HLA in healthy donors. PCR was performed using 60 Vbeta and 13 Jbeta primers. This table comes from immunoSEQ multiplex PCR, and its TCRdb copy is limited to in-frame clones, with some not included. The sample holds around 94,000 clones, approximately 82% seen once. This CDR3 is 12 amino acids long. V lost 5 bases to trimming and J lost 5 bases; unmatched junction nucleotides: 0. Germline lookup yields CDR1 MNHNY and CDR2 SVGAGI (reference sequence). Findings of the study overall: A later analysis showed HLA-associated TCR beta chains outstripping equally common others in clonal expansion. The majority of CMV-associated TCR beta chains were reported as apparently HLA-restricted in a later analysis. In vitro confirmation showed a few CMV-associated chains to be CMV antigen specific.

The specimen sequenced was PBMCs. The clonotype originates from a man between 40 and 49 years old in good health and CMV-seronegative. The chain recombines TRBV6-6 with TRBJ1-5, with TRBD1 identical over 7 bases. For the CDR3, the DNA is TGTGCCAGCAGTCAGGGGGATCAGCCCCAGCATTTT. Amino acid sequence: CASSQGDQPQHF.